This passage covers 3 T cell receptor beta chains from one sample sequenced in a study of blood T cell repertoires in COVID-19. Data came from immunoSEQ multiplex PCR; TCRdb stores just in-frame clones and leaves some out. The sample consists of over 200,000 clones, roughly 85% of them appearing once. Source material: PBMCs or T cells enriched from blood (not recorded which). All receptors come from a man younger than 45 who had recovered from COVID-19.

The CDR3: CASSLVPGTEAFF. For the CDR3, the DNA is TGCGCCAGCAGCTTGGTTCCGGGAACTGAAGCTTTCTTT. This chain joins TRBV5-1 and TRBJ1-1; no clear D. The CDR3 length is 13 residues. Germline-derived CDR1 and CDR2 are SGHRS and YFSETQ. Trimming pared 0 bases from V and 5 bases from J, leaving 8 bases between.

The rearrangement uses TRBV19 and TRBJ1-2; D unclear. This CDR3 has 14 residues. Per germline, CDR1 LNHDA and CDR2 SQIVND (reference sequence). Trimming took off 3 bases at V and 1 base at J, with 9 bases between the two ends. The CDR3 here is CASSMSRGNYGYTF. The CDR3 nucleotides are TGTGCCAGTAGTATGTCTCGGGGTAACTATGGCTACACCTTC.

Note on this clone: A read error may produce the germline difference seen at one junction end. The chain employs TRBV3-1 (or the pseudogene TRBV3-2) and TRBJ2-7, with a weak D call TRBD2 (5 bases). Per germline, CDR1 LGHDT and CDR2 YNNKEL (reference sequence). The CDR3 has 11 residues. The CDR3 protein is CASSQGMRVWF. CDR3 sequence (DNA): TGTGCCAGCAGCCAAGGGATGAGGGTTTGGTTC.